This T cell receptor beta chain was identified in a study of CD4 T cells in relation to SARS-CoV-2 and coronaviruses. Turning to the study itself: PBMCs were cultured with antigen for roughly 10 days before TCR beta sequencing. Controls used an HIV-1 Nef peptide pool or no peptide.

With V trimmed by 2 bases and J by 10 bases, 14 bases remained unmatched. The CDR3 loop spans 17 amino acids. Germline V gene sequence: CDR1 MNHEY, CDR2 SMNVEV (reference sequence). Study findings and constraints: Samples before the pandemic and after infection were not matched within any donor.

This clone was picked up one time. The antigen is unknown. Clones were read by immunoSEQ multiplex PCR, and TCRdb kept only the in-frame ones, dropping some. The sample carries about 24,000 clones, about 75% recorded once. The unexposed donors gave CD4+ T cells in 2011-2018, prior to COVID-19. CD4+ T cells were isolated from the cells after about ten days of culture. The source is a human donor in good health. The chain uses TRBV27 and TRBJ1-6, with 7 nucleotides matching TRBD1. Material for sequencing was CD4+ T cells from PBMCs, cultured in vitro. The CDR3 region has the DNA TGTGCCAGCAGTTTAAGGCCTTTGGGGAGGGGGCTCTCACCCCTCCACTTT. This codes for CASSLRPLGRGLSPLHF.